This is a list of T cell receptor beta chains from one sample in a study of shared clonotypes between healthy human individuals. Assay: immunoSEQ multiplex PCR; the TCRdb copy retains only in-frame clones and omits some. The sample has roughly 770,000 clones; around 96% are singletons. Sequenced sample: naive CD8+ T cells sorted from blood. These receptors were collected from a man in his thirties or forties in good health. Both conserved end residues are part of each CDR3. D genes are given only for firm matches. Size values are once, few and many counts, or a class for expanded clones, and some rows have none.

v_call,clone_size,d_call,j_call,cdr3_length,cdr3_nt,cdr3_aa
TRBV10-3,.,.,TRBJ2-1,17,TGTGCCATCAGTGAGTTAGTAGTGGGACCAGGCTACAATGAGCAGTTCTTC,CAISELVVGPGYNEQFF
TRBV29-1,.,.,TRBJ2-1,14,TGCAGCGTTGAAGATGGAACGGGAGTCAATGAGCAGTTCTTC,CSVEDGTGVNEQFF
TRBV29-1,.,.,TRBJ1-2,11,TGCAGCGTTGAACAGGGGTATGGCTACACCTTC,CSVEQGYGYTF
TRBV6-1,.,.,TRBJ2-3,14,TGTGCCAGCAGAAGGCAGGGCAGCACAGATACGCAGTATTTT,CASRRQGSTDTQYF
TRBV7-9,.,TRBD2,TRBJ2-3,14,TGTGCCAGCAGCCCGGGACTAGTCACAGATACGCAGTATTTT,CASSPGLVTDTQYF
TRBV30,.,.,TRBJ2-7,14,TGTGCCTGGAGTGTCTTTTCAGGGGCCAGGCGGCAGTACTTC,CAWSVFSGARRQYF
TRBV5-1,.,.,TRBJ2-5,14,TGCGCCAGCAGCTCAGGTGGGGGACACGAGACCCAGTACTTC,CASSSGGGHETQYF
TRBV27,.,.,TRBJ2-3,15,TGTGCCAGCAGTTTTTCAGACCCTAGCACAGATACGCAGTATTTT,CASSFSDPSTDTQYF
TRBV7-9,.,TRBD1,TRBJ2-7,16,TGTGCCAGCAGCATAAACATACAGGGGGCGGGTTACGAGCAGTACTTC,CASSINIQGAGYEQYF
TRBV7-7,.,TRBD2,TRBJ2-5,18,TGTGCTAGCAGCTTAAGGCCGGGGGGACTAGACCGACAAGAGACCCAGTACTTC,CASSLRPGGLDRQETQYF
TRBV2,.,.,TRBJ2-7,15,TGTGCCAGCAGTGAAGCGGTAGGGCTAGATGACGAGCAGTACTTC,CASSEAVGLDDEQYF
TRBV28,.,.,TRBJ2-2,19,TGTGCCAGTCCAAGGGGGCTTGAGACTAGCGTAGCGAACACCGGGGAGCTGTTTTTT,CASPRGLETSVANTGELFF
TRBV2,.,TRBD2,TRBJ2-3,15,TGTGCCAGCAGATCGACTAGCGGGAGAGGAGATACGCAGTATTTT,CASRSTSGRGDTQYF
TRBV7-2,.,TRBD2,TRBJ2-1,16,TGTGCCAGCAGCGCCCCTAGCGGGAGGCCAGGGAATGAGCAGTTCTTC,CASSAPSGRPGNEQFF
TRBV9,.,.,TRBJ1-1,15,TGTGCCAGCAGCGTAGAGATGGGGTTAAACACTGAAGCTTTCTTT,CASSVEMGLNTEAFF
TRBV7-2,.,TRBD1,TRBJ2-1,17,TGTGCCAGCAGCTTAGAGACAGGGATGAGGTCCTACAATGAGCAGTTCTTC,CASSLETGMRSYNEQFF
TRBV30,.,.,TRBJ2-7,11,TGTGCCTATCGGGGGCGCTACGAGCAGTACTTC,CAYRGRYEQYF
TRBV6-4,.,.,TRBJ2-2,13,TGTGCCAGCAGTGAGGAGGCAAGTGGGGAGCTGTTTTTT,CASSEEASGELFF
TRBV7-9,.,.,TRBJ2-7,14,TGTGCCAGCAGCCCACCAGACAGGACTGACGAGCAGTACTTC,CASSPPDRTDEQYF
TRBV25-1,once,.,TRBJ2-2,10,TGTGCCACGGGAACAGGGGAGCTGTTTTTT,CATGTGELFF
TRBV10-2,.,.,TRBJ2-3,14,TGCGCCAGCCGCGACTCACATAGCACAGATACGCAGTATTTT,CASRDSHSTDTQYF
TRBV29-1,.,TRBD1,TRBJ2-7,13,TGCAGCGTTGCCGGGACAGAGAGCTACGAGCAGTACTTC,CSVAGTESYEQYF
TRBV4-3,.,.,TRBJ2-2,15,TGCGCCAGCAGCCAAGATAGGGCCTCCGACGGGGAGCTGTTTTTT,CASSQDRASDGELFF
TRBV9,.,.,TRBJ1-3,16,TGTGCCAGCAGCACGCCTCGCGGGGCCTCTGGAAACACCATATATTTT,CASSTPRGASGNTIYF
TRBV4-1,.,TRBD1,TRBJ2-1,14,TGCGCCAGCAGCCTACAGGGGTTGAACAATGAGCAGTTCTTC,CASSLQGLNNEQFF
TRBV10-3,.,TRBD1,TRBJ1-1,13,TGTGCCATTGGCCGACAGGGCTCATCTGAAGCTTTCTTT,CAIGRQGSSEAFF
TRBV28,.,.,TRBJ2-7,14,TGTGCCAGCAGTTCAGCGACGGAAAGAGACGAGCAGTACTTC,CASSSATERDEQYF
TRBV28,once,.,TRBJ1-5,16,TGTGCCAGCAGTCCCAACAGGGTAATAGGGAATCAGCCCCAGCATTTT,CASSPNRVIGNQPQHF
TRBV7-6,.,TRBD2,TRBJ2-7,16,TGTGCCAGCAGCCCCTCATTCCTAGCGGCTTCCTACGAGCAGTACTTC,CASSPSFLAASYEQYF
TRBV18,.,.,TRBJ2-7,14,TGTGCCAGCTCACCACCTTTGGGGGCGCCCGAGCAGTACTTC,CASSPPLGAPEQYF
TRBV29-1,.,.,TRBJ2-7,11,TGCAGCGTTGGCTGGCTTCGCGAGCAGTACTTC,CSVGWLREQYF
TRBV7-9,.,.,TRBJ2-7,13,TGTGCCAGCAGCCCCTATAGCTCCTACGAGCAGTACTTC,CASSPYSSYEQYF
TRBV5-6,.,.,TRBJ1-1,14,TGTGCCAGCAGCTTGGAAGTTCGGGGCACTGAAGCTTTCTTT,CASSLEVRGTEAFF
TRBV6-5,.,TRBD2,TRBJ2-2,16,TGTGCCAGCAGTTACAGACTAGCGGGAAACACCGGGGAGCTGTTTTTT,CASSYRLAGNTGELFF
TRBV6-1,.,TRBD1,TRBJ2-3,18,TGTGCCAGCAGTGAAATGAGGGGGCCCGGTCACAGCACAGATACGCAGTATTTT,CASSEMRGPGHSTDTQYF
TRBV28,.,.,TRBJ2-3,14,TGTGCCAGCAGTTTGCAGGACCCAATAGATACGCAGTATTTT,CASSLQDPIDTQYF
TRBV11-2,.,.,TRBJ2-5,13,TGTGCCAGCAGCTTAGCTTTCCAAGAGACCCAGTACTTC,CASSLAFQETQYF
TRBV6-1,.,.,TRBJ1-2,14,TGTGCCAGCGTGCAGCTTACTCTTAACTATGGCTACACCTTC,CASVQLTLNYGYTF
TRBV5-6,.,.,TRBJ2-7,14,TGTGCCAGCAGCTTGGAGGACCCGGCGAACGAGCAGTACTTC,CASSLEDPANEQYF
TRBV27,.,.,TRBJ2-1,15,TGTGCCAGCAGTTTTCCCCAGGCTAACGGGCGTGAGCAGTTCTTC,CASSFPQANGREQFF
TRBV7-6,.,TRBD1,TRBJ2-3,17,TGTGCCAGCAGCTTAGGACAGGGCGACCGGATCACAGATACGCAGTATTTT,CASSLGQGDRITDTQYF
TRBV20-1,.,.,TRBJ2-1,11,TGCAGTGCTAGAAGACTCAATGAGCAGTTCTTC,CSARRLNEQFF
TRBV7-8,.,.,TRBJ2-3,15,TGTGCCAGCAGCCCTCCTGAGCGGGGCACAGATACGCAGTATTTT,CASSPPERGTDTQYF
TRBV13,.,.,TRBJ2-2,13,TGTGCCAGCAGCTTCGAAAACACCGGGGAGCTGTTTTTT,CASSFENTGELFF
TRBV6-5,.,.,TRBJ2-2,14,TGTGCCAGCAGTTACTCAGACGACACCGGGGAGCTGTTTTTT,CASSYSDDTGELFF
TRBV7-2,.,.,TRBJ2-7,14,TGTGCCAGCAGCTTAGCTCCAGTCTCCTACGAGCAGTACTTC,CASSLAPVSYEQYF
TRBV5-1,.,TRBD2,TRBJ2-7,13,TGCGCCAGCAGCCCGGGACTAGCGATCGAGCAGTACTTC,CASSPGLAIEQYF